These 12 T cell receptor beta chains were sequenced from one sample in a study of shared clonotypes between healthy human individuals. TCRdb's table, derived via immunoSEQ multiplex PCR, lists solely in-frame clones and lacks some. The data show about 1.5 million clones, roughly 96% seen once. Sequencing input: naive CD4+ T cells sorted from blood. Subset described: CD45RA+ positively selected. These TCRs come from a man aged 30-40 years in good health.

V is TRBV9 and J is TRBJ2-7; TRBD2 matches at 7 bases. Germline V gene data show CDR1 as SGDLS and CDR2 as YYNGEE. There are 15 residues in the CDR3. The V segment lost 3 bases and the J segment 6 bases; nucleotides outside the gene matches: 12. Here the CDR3 reads CASSGGSGNVVEQYF. CDR3 sequence (DNA): TGTGCCAGCAGCGGGGGGAGCGGGAACGTGGTCGAGCAGTACTTC.

The J gene is TRBJ1-1, the V gene TRBV28; possible D gene TRBD1, 5 bases. From germline, CDR1 is MDHEN and CDR2 SYDVKM. V shed 6 bases and J shed 5 bases, with 10 bases lying between them. The CDR3 has 12 residues. For the CDR3, the DNA is TGTGCCAGCAGCCAGGGCCGGACTGAAGCTTTCTTT. Its translation is CASSQGRTEAFF.

The chain employs TRBV28 and TRBJ2-7, with TRBD1 matching over 9 bases. The CDR3 runs 16 residues. Per the germline V gene, CDR1 is MDHEN and CDR2 is SYDVKM. The junction had 7 bases not matched to a gene; V was cut back by 2 bases and J by 2 bases. CDR3 residues: CASSLVLGTGPYEQYF. CDR3 bases: TGTGCCAGCAGTTTAGTGCTCGGGACAGGGCCCTACGAGCAGTACTTC.

V usage is TRBV2 and J usage is TRBJ1-1; unclear D gene. V lost 1 base to trimming and J lost 3 bases, with 6 bases between them. The CDR3 totals 13 residues. CDR1 and CDR2 (germline): SNHLY, FYNNEI. In DNA, the CDR3 is TGTGCCAGCAGTGAAGACAGTTACACTGAAGCTTTCTTT. Amino acid sequence: CASSEDSYTEAFF. Supplemented by reference TRBV2 and TRBJ1-1, the full variable domain reads EPEVTQTPSHQVTQMGQEVILRCVPISNHLYFYWYRQILGQKVEFLVSFYNNEISEKSEIFDDQFSVERPDGSNFTLKIRSTKLEDSAMYFCASSEDSYTEAFFGQGTRLTVV.

The chain links TRBV18 to TRBJ2-2; 7 nucleotides match TRBD1. Germline CDR1 and CDR2: KGHSH and LQKENI. The trim removed 2 bases at V and 4 bases at J, leaving 4 bases unmatched. The CDR3 sequence is 15 residues long. CDR3 coding DNA: TGTGCCAGCTCACCAAAGACAGGGCCCACCGGGGAGCTGTTTTTT. Its translation is CASSPKTGPTGELFF. The full variable domain, rest sourced from reference TRBV18 and TRBJ2-2, is NAGVMQNPRHLVRRRGQEARLRCSPMKGHSHVYWYRQLPEEGLKFMVYLQKENIIDESGMPKERFSAEFPKEGPSILRIQQVVRGDSAAYFCASSPKTGPTGELFFGEGSRLTVL.

Comment on this clone: An end of the junction does not agree with germline; a read error may underlie this. V and J are TRBV29-1 and TRBJ2-2; D gene ambiguous. The CDR3 sequence is 12 residues long. Germline V gene data show CDR1 as SQVTM and CDR2 as ANQGSEA. The CDR3 is CTVKSNTGELFF. CDR3 nucleotides: TGTACAGTAAAATCGAACACCGGGGAGCTGTTTTTT.

The J gene is TRBJ2-4, the V gene TRBV15; D gene unclear. Germline V gene lookup returns CDR1 LNHNV and CDR2 YYDKDF (reference sequence). The CDR3 runs 14 residues. Trimming took off 8 bases at V and 0 bases at J, with 11 bases between the two ends. CDR3 sequence reads: CATEPPVAKNIQYF. CDR3 DNA sequence: TGTGCCACCGAACCTCCCGTAGCCAAAAACATTCAGTACTTC.

The chain has TRBV30 and TRBJ2-2; D is undetermined. The CDR3 totals 16 residues. Trimming removed 0 bases from V and 0 bases from J, with 11 bases in between. Germline V gives CDR1 GTSNPN, CDR2 SVGIG (reference sequence). The CDR3 bases are TGTGCCTGGAGTGTTCTGCCGGGCGCGAACACCGGGGAGCTGTTTTTT. Amino acids: CAWSVLPGANTGELFF.

The chain has TRBV29-1 and TRBJ2-7; D is unclear. V lost 4 bases to trimming and J lost 9 bases, with 16 bases between them. The CDR3 is made up of 12 amino acids. Germline CDR1 and CDR2: SQVTM and ANQGSEA. The CDR3 loop is CSVAPPPGRQYF. In DNA form, the CDR3 reads TGCAGCGTTGCTCCCCCCCCAGGTCGGCAGTACTTC.

This chain connects TRBV5-1 to TRBJ2-5; D remains ambiguous. Trimming shortened V by 0 bases and J by 1 base, and 10 bases separated the two germline ends. The germline V gene encodes CDR1 SGHRS and CDR2 YFSETQ. The CDR3 runs to 15 residues. This CDR3 is CASSLGTLVQETQYF. The CDR3 DNA reads as TGCGCCAGCAGCTTGGGGACGTTGGTCCAAGAGACCCAGTACTTC. Variable domain in full (rest from reference TRBV5-1 and TRBJ2-5): KAGVTQTPRYLIKTRGQQVTLSCSPISGHRSVSWYQQTPGQGLQFLFEYFSETQRNKGNFPGRFSGRQFSNSRSEMNVSTLELGDSALYLCASSLGTLVQETQYFGPGTRLLVL.

The genes are TRBV28 and TRBJ2-5; D gene unclear. Deletions cut 5 bases from V and 5 bases from J, with 9 bases between. Per germline, CDR1 MDHEN and CDR2 SYDVKM. The CDR3 extends over 12 amino acids. CDR3 in DNA: TGTGCCAGCAGTGCTGGGTCGGAGACCCAGTACTTC. It translates to CASSAGSETQYF.

The chain is built from TRBV4-3 and TRBJ2-3; TRBD2 matches 8 bases. This CDR3 comprises 17 residues. Unmatched junction bases numbered 11, after V lost 0 bases and J lost 6 bases. The germline V gene encodes CDR1 LGHNA and CDR2 YSLEER. As DNA, the CDR3 is TGCGCCAGCAGCCAAGATCAGGAGGGTAGCGGGACGGATACGCAGTATTTT. Amino acid sequence: CASSQDQEGSGTDTQYF.